Below, one T cell receptor beta chain is given with its context. The antigen is unknown. 60 Vbeta and 13 Jbeta primers were used in PCR. Clones were read by immunoSEQ multiplex PCR, and TCRdb kept only the in-frame ones, dropping some. The sample includes around 160,000 clones, approximately 83% of them seen just once. The data derive from a study of cytomegalovirus exposure and HLA in healthy donors. For the study at large: Genotyping showed roughly 81% of some 400 donors falling in the Caucasian-associated ancestry cluster. Findings and limits, study-wide: Common viral pathogens were later found to be apparently linked to several of the most significant clusters. In vitro assays verified that three CMV-associated chains recognized CMV antigens specifically.

The sequenced sample consisted of PBMCs. The sequence came from a woman under 30 in good health and CMV-seronegative.

CDR3: CASSLDRAINTEAFF. CDR3 bases: TGTGCCAGCAGCTTAGACAGGGCCATTAACACTGAAGCTTTCTTT. The rearrangement uses TRBV7-2 and TRBJ1-1; D possibly corresponds to TRBD1 (6 bases). Trimming pared 1 base from V and 2 bases from J, leaving 11 bases between. From germline, CDR1 is SGHTA and CDR2 FQGNSA. There are 15 residues in the CDR3.